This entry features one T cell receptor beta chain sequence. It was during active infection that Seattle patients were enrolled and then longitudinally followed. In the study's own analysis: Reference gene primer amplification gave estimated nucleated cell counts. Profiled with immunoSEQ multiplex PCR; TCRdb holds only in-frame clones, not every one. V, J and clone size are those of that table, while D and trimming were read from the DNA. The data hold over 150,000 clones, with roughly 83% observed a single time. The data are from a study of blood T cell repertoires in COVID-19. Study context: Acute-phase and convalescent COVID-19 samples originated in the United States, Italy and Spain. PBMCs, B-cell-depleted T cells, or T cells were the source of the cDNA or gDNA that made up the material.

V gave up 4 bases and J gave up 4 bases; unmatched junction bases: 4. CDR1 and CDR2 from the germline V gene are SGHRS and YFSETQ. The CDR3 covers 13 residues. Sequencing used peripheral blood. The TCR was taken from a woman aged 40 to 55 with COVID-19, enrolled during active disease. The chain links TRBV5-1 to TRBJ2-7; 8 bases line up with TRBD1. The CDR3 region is CASSPGGSYEQYF. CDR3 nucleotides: TGCGCCAGCAGCCCAGGGGGCTCGTACGAGCAGTACTTC.